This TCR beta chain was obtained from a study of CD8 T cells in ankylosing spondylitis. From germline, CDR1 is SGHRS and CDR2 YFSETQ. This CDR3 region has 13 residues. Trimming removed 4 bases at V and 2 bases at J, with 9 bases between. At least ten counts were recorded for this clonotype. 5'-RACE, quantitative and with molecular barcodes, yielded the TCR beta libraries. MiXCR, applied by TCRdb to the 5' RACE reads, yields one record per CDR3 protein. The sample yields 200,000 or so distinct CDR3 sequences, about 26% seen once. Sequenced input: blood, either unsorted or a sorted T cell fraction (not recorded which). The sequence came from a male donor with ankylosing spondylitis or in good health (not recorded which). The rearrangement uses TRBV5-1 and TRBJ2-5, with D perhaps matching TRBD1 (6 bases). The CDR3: CASSEQGQETQYF. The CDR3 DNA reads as TGCGCCAGCAGCGAACAGGGACAAGAGACCCAGTACTTC.